The 21 T cell receptor beta chains presented below share a single source sample, sequenced in a study of T cells in Graves' hyperthyroidism and ophthalmopathy. TCR beta CDR3 sequences were amplified from RNA transcripts. The HTBI primer set was used in a first-round RT-PCR of the TCR CDR3. TCRdb passed the multiplex PCR reads through MiXCR, listing each CDR3 protein once. This sample has some 320,000 distinct CDR3 sequences, with about 13% found just once. The material sequenced was blood. The receptors originated from a woman between 40 and 55 years old with Graves' ophthalmopathy.

This clonotype was found many times. The gene calls are TRBV20-1 and TRBJ1-2, with TRBD1 as a possible D gene (5 bases). The ends were cut back, 6 bases at V and 4 bases at J, with 9 bases in the middle. The germline CDR1 and CDR2 sequences are DFQATT and SNEGSKA (reference sequence). The CDR3 contains 11 residues. CDR3 residues: CSAGTGYGYTF. CDR3 in DNA: TGCAGTGCCGGGACGGGCTATGGCTACACCTTC.

This clonotype was counted ten times or more. The chain recombines TRBV2 with TRBJ2-5, with 12 positions matching TRBD2. V shed 6 bases, J shed 4 bases, and the junction held 3 bases outside the gene matches. CDR1 is SNHLY and CDR2 is FYNNEI in the germline V gene. CDR3 length: 14 amino acids. This CDR3 is CASRPSGGVETQYF. The CDR3 bases are TGTGCCAGCAGACCTAGCGGGGGGGTAGAGACCCAGTACTTC.

There are many counts of this clonotype. This chain uses TRBV5-1 with TRBJ2-3, with a tentative D call TRBD2 (7 bases). This CDR3 has 15 amino acids. CDR1 and CDR2 from the germline V gene are SGHRS and YFSETQ. V was pared by 7 bases and J by 8 bases, with 23 bases between. CDR3 amino acids: CASEGLAGAPRTQYF. The DNA of the CDR3 is TGCGCCAGCGAAGGACTGGCGGGGGCGCCACGTACGCAGTATTTT.

In its sample, this clonotype was seen many times. The genes are TRBV25-1 and TRBJ2-1, with D perhaps given as TRBD1 or TRBD2 (8 bases each). The V end was cut by 4 bases, the J end by 0 bases, with 28 bases between. The CDR3 loop spans 21 amino acids. Germline V CDR1 and CDR2: MGHDK, SYGVNS. CDR3 sequence (DNA): TGTGCCAGCAGTGGGTGGGAGGACAGGGTATGGAGCGGGGGCTCCTACAATGAGCAGTTCTTC. It encodes CASSGWEDRVWSGGSYNEQFF.

Ten or more counts support this clonotype. The rearrangement links TRBV11-2 to TRBJ2-1; D ambiguous. V lost 3 bases, J lost 5 bases, and 11 bases lay in between. Per the germline V gene, CDR1 is SGHAT and CDR2 is FQNNGV. The CDR3 spans 14 residues. The CDR3 DNA reads TGTGCCAGCAGCTTCCTATCCCCTAACAATGAGCAGTTCTTC. It translates to CASSFLSPNNEQFF.

This clonotype has at least ten counts. V and J are TRBV12-3 or TRBV12-4 and TRBJ2-5; tentatively, D is TRBD1 (5 bases). There are 15 residues in the CDR3. V gave up 0 bases and J gave up 2 bases, with 10 bases separating them. The CDR3: CASSLADSGQETQYF. The CDR3 nucleotides are TGTGCCAGCAGTTTAGCCGACAGTGGGCAAGAGACCCAGTACTTC.

A few counts support this clonotype. This chain joins TRBV2 and TRBJ2-5; 11 nucleotides agree with TRBD2. The CDR3 is made up of 18 amino acids. Germline V gives CDR1 SNHLY, CDR2 FYNNEI. J was trimmed by 3 bases and V by 7 bases; bases with no gene match: 16. The DNA for the CDR3 is TGTGCCAGCACCCTAGGTGGCCTAGCGGGAGGAACAGAAGAGACCCAGTACTTC. Amino acids: CASTLGGLAGGTEETQYF.

This clonotype was observed at least ten times. The J gene is TRBJ2-1, the V gene TRBV6-2 or TRBV6-3; a possible D gene is TRBD2 (7 bases). This CDR3 contains 16 residues. Looked up from germline, CDR1 is MNHEY and CDR2 is SVGEGT. Trimming shortened V by 5 bases and J by 4 bases, and 18 bases separated the two germline ends. The CDR3 nucleotides are TGTGCCAGCAGTCCCCTGGCGGGGGCTCAATACAATGAGCAGTTCTTC. Its translation is CASSPLAGAQYNEQFF.

This clonotype has only a few counts. The chain uses TRBV19 and TRBJ2-7, with TRBD1 as a possible D gene (6 bases). CDR1 and CDR2 (germline): LNHDA, SQIVND (reference sequence). CDR3 length: 13 amino acids. Trimming cost V 5 bases and J 3 bases, with 11 bases left between them. The CDR3 sequence is CASSREGGYEQYF. The CDR3 DNA is TGTGCCAGTAGTCGTGAAGGGGGCTACGAGCAGTACTTC.

A note on this clonotype: It may be a read error: a sequence one base away is much more abundant. This chain links TRBV27 with TRBJ2-1, with 8 bases fitting TRBD2. J lost 4 bases, V lost 5 bases, and 10 bases had no gene match. CDR1 is MNHEY and CDR2 is SMNVEV in the germline V gene (reference sequence). The CDR3 is made up of 16 amino acids. The CDR3 protein is CASSDFVAGTYNEQFF. In DNA form, the CDR3 reads TGTGCCAGCAGTGATTTTGTAGCGGGAACATACAATGAGCAGTTCTTC.

The chain links TRBV19 to TRBJ1-1; D remains ambiguous. The CDR3 covers 17 residues. Germline assignment: CDR1 LNHDA and CDR2 SQIVND (reference sequence). Trimming pared 4 bases from V and 4 bases from J, leaving 22 bases between. CDR3 nucleotides: TGTGCCAGTAGTACAGACCCTACCAAAGAGACGGCCACTGAAGCTTTCTTT. Translated: CASSTDPTKETATEAFF.

This sequence joins TRBV27 and TRBJ2-7; no definite D call. V was pared by 4 bases and J by 0 bases, with 7 bases between. The CDR3 loop spans 13 amino acids. The germline V gene has CDR1 MNHEY and CDR2 SMNVEV (reference sequence). CDR3 sequence (DNA): TGTGCCAGCAGTTGGCCAGGCTCCTACGAGCAGTACTTC. It yields the protein CASSWPGSYEQYF.

A few counts support this clonotype. The rearrangement uses TRBV18 and TRBJ2-4; D possibly corresponds to TRBD2 (6 bases). The CDR3 is 14 amino acids. Trimming cost V 3 bases and J 2 bases, with 8 bases left between them. Germline V lookup: CDR1 KGHSH, CDR2 LQKENI. CDR3 DNA: TGTGCCAGCTCACCTGGGGGGACCAAAAACATTCAGTACTTC. Protein product: CASSPGGTKNIQYF.

This clonotype was picked up many times. The V and J genes are TRBV12-3 or TRBV12-4 and TRBJ2-7, with 8 bases lining up with TRBD2. The CDR3 extends over 14 amino acids. J was trimmed by 2 bases and V by 6 bases; bases with no gene match: 6. The CDR3 region has the DNA TGTGCCAGCAGGAGCGGGAGCGGCACCTACGAGCAGTACTTC. Its protein is CASRSGSGTYEQYF.

This clonotype was recorded many times. The chain combines TRBV7-8 with TRBJ2-3, with 8 nucleotides matching TRBD2. In germline, CDR1 is SGHVS, CDR2 FQNEAQ. With V trimmed by 3 bases and J by 0 bases, 2 bases remained unmatched. This CDR3 has 15 amino acids. CDR3 region: CASSLASGSTDTQYF. CDR3 nucleotide sequence: TGTGCCAGCAGCTTGGCTAGCGGGAGCACAGATACGCAGTATTTT. Full variable domain (remainder filled in from reference TRBV7-8 and TRBJ2-3): GAGVSQSPRYKVAKRGQDVALRCDPISGHVSLFWYQQALGQGPEFLTYFQNEAQLDKSGLPSDRFFAERPEGSVSTLKIQRTQQEDSAVYLCASSLASGSTDTQYFGPGTRLTVL.

The rearrangement links TRBV28 to TRBJ2-2; 9 bases fit TRBD1. The ends lost 2 bases at V and 5 bases at J; junction bases unmatched: 9. The CDR3 runs 17 residues. Looked up from germline, CDR1 is MDHEN and CDR2 is SYDVKM. DNA for the CDR3: TGTGCCAGCAGTTTAAATTCTTGGGACAGGGAGACCGGGGAGCTGTTTTTT. It yields the protein CASSLNSWDRETGELFF.

This clonotype was observed many times. The J gene is TRBJ2-7, the V gene TRBV5-1; 8 bases align to TRBD1. V lost 4 bases, J lost 2 bases, and 5 bases stayed unmatched. This CDR3 has 14 residues. Looked up from germline, CDR1 is SGHRS and CDR2 is YFSETQ. The CDR3 reads CASSPDRVTYEQYF. The CDR3 DNA follows: TGCGCCAGCAGCCCGGACAGGGTAACCTACGAGCAGTACTTC. The full variable domain, completed using reference TRBV5-1 and TRBJ2-7, is KAGVTQTPRYLIKTRGQQVTLSCSPISGHRSVSWYQQTPGQGLQFLFEYFSETQRNKGNFPGRFSGRQFSNSRSEMNVSTLELGDSALYLCASSPDRVTYEQYFGPGTRLTVT.

This clonotype was counted ten times or more. CDR3 in amino acids: CATSDNYNEQFF. The DNA for the CDR3 is TGTGCCACCAGTGATAATTACAATGAGCAGTTCTTC. V is TRBV24-1 and J is TRBJ2-1, with no clear D. V was pared by 3 bases and J by 4 bases, with 3 bases between. The CDR3 loop spans 12 amino acids. The germline CDR1 and CDR2 sequences are KGHDR and SFDVKD.

In its sample, this clonotype is medium-sized. The V call is TRBV19, the J call TRBJ2-1, with a tentative D call TRBD2 (5 bases). Germline values: CDR1 LNHDA, CDR2 SQIVND (reference sequence). The CDR3 is 14 residues long. Between the trimmed V and J ends, which lost 3 bases and 8 bases, there was a span of 14 bases. The CDR3 loop is CASSIGPLEDEQFF. The CDR3 coding sequence is TGTGCCAGTAGTATCGGGCCCCTGGAGGATGAGCAGTTCTTC. Based on the CDR3 plus reference TRBV19 and TRBJ2-1, the full variable domain is DGGITQSPKYLFRKEGQNVTLSCEQNLNHDAMYWYRQDPGQGLRLIYYSQIVNDFQKGDIAEGYSVSREKKESFPLTVTSAQKNPTAFYLCASSIGPLEDEQFFGPGTRLTVL.

The sample holds a few counts of this clonotype. The chain couples TRBV4-1 to TRBJ2-7; D might be TRBD2 (5 bases). CDR3 length: 13 amino acids. V was clipped by 6 bases and J by 6 bases, with 15 bases between them. CDR1 MGHRA and CDR2 YSYEKL come from the germline V gene. For the CDR3, the DNA is TGCGCCAGCAGTTCCATCGCGGGCGGCGAGCAGTACTTC. Residues: CASSSIAGGEQYF.

This clonotype has more than one count but fewer than ten. The chain joins TRBV7-9 to TRBJ2-1; no clear D gene. The germline V gene encodes CDR1 SEHNR and CDR2 FQNEAQ (reference sequence). The V end lost 1 base, the J end lost 12 bases, and 10 bases lay between the germline ends. The CDR3 loop spans 12 amino acids. The CDR3 reads CASSLGGVVQFF. The CDR3 nucleotides read TGTGCCAGCAGCTTAGGTGGGGTTGTGCAGTTCTTC.